Included here is one T cell receptor (beta chain) sequence, with context. These data originate in a study of control samples from healthy donors and cancer patients. Clones were sequenced by immunoSEQ multiplex PCR, and TCRdb holds only the in-frame ones, with some missing. The data contain more than 100,000 clones, 90% to 95% of them singletons. J was trimmed by 6 bases and V by 5 bases; bases with no gene match: 10. The V gene's germline CDR1 is MNHEY and CDR2 SVGAGI. The CDR3 is made up of 15 amino acids. This clonotype originated in a woman aged 18-29 years in good health. The chain couples TRBV6-5 to TRBJ1-2; TRBD1 matches at 9 bases. Sequenced: blood. CDR3 loop: CASSPRDRVVDGYTF. CDR3 nucleotides: TGTGCCAGCAGTCCAAGGGACAGGGTAGTAGATGGCTACACCTTC.